The 13 T cell receptor beta chains listed next were all sequenced from one sample in a study of T-cell memory formation after mild COVID-19. TCRdb redid the calling of the 5' RACE reads with MiXCR, one entry per CDR3 protein. The sample shows 250,000 to 300,000 distinct CDR3 sequences, about a sixth of them seen only once. Material: PBMCs or a T cell subset sorted from them (not recorded which). All receptors come from a man aged 18 to 29 who had mild COVID-19 (a few samples of this study predate the infection). Cell type and time point are not known.

This clonotype was seen a handful of times. This chain joins TRBV5-1 and TRBJ2-3; 7 bases agree with TRBD1. J lost 1 base, V lost 4 bases, and 9 bases had no gene match. This CDR3 has 16 amino acids. CDR1 and CDR2 (germline): SGHRS, YFSETQ. The CDR3 sequence is CASSVTGNGGTDTQYF. CDR3 nucleotides: TGCGCCAGCAGCGTGACAGGGAACGGGGGCACAGATACGCAGTATTTT.

This clonotype was counted only a few times. The J gene is TRBJ1-4, the V gene TRBV27, with a tentative D call TRBD1 (5 bases). The CDR3 loop spans 14 amino acids. From germline, CDR1 is MNHEY and CDR2 SMNVEV (reference sequence). V was pared by 5 bases and J by 8 bases, with 15 bases between. CDR3 coding DNA: TGTGCCAGCAGTGTCGGGGCCACCGGGGAAAAACTGTTTTTT. Its protein is CASSVGATGEKLFF.

This clonotype was counted a few times. The CDR3 nucleotides read TGTGCCAGCAGTTACTCGGCAGGAGGCACCGGGGAGCTGTTTTTT. Amino acids: CASSYSAGGTGELFF. The rearrangement uses TRBV6-5 and TRBJ2-2; D is perhaps TRBD2 (5 bases). The germline V gene has CDR1 MNHEY and CDR2 SVGAGI. This CDR3 has 15 residues. Trimming took 0 bases from V and 4 from J, leaving 9 bases between them.

The gene calls are TRBV18 and TRBJ1-1, with no clear D. There are 14 residues in the CDR3. V gave up 3 bases and J gave up 4 bases, with 12 bases separating them. CDR1 is KGHSH and CDR2 is LQKENI in the germline V gene. In DNA form, the CDR3 reads TGTGCCAGCTCACCCCTGGACGGAATCACTGAAGCTTTCTTT. Translated: CASSPLDGITEAFF. The full variable domain, its missing parts supplied by reference TRBV18 and TRBJ1-1, is NAGVMQNPRHLVRRRGQEARLRCSPMKGHSHVYWYRQLPEEGLKFMVYLQKENIIDESGMPKERFSAEFPKEGPSILRIQQVVRGDSAAYFCASSPLDGITEAFFGQGTRLTVV.

This clonotype was counted a few times. The V and J genes are TRBV7-6 and TRBJ1-1, with a weak D call TRBD1 (5 bases). V lost 3 bases and J lost 3, with 20 bases in between. The CDR3 spans 17 residues. Germline-derived CDR1 and CDR2 are SGHVS and FNYEAQ. The CDR3 loop reads CASSFHVAGREDTEAFF. The CDR3 DNA sequence: TGTGCCAGCAGCTTTCACGTGGCTGGCAGGGAAGACACTGAAGCTTTCTTT.

This clonotype was counted only a few times. The rearrangement uses TRBV5-4 and TRBJ2-5; a possible D gene is TRBD2 (5 bases). Germline values: CDR1 SGHNT, CDR2 YYREEE (reference sequence). The CDR3 has 14 amino acids. Trimming took off 0 bases at V and 5 bases at J, with 11 bases between the two ends. The CDR3 loop is CASSLGAEKETQYF. The DNA of the CDR3 is TGTGCCAGCAGCTTGGGAGCGGAAAAGGAGACCCAGTACTTC.

This clonotype has a handful of counts. V is TRBV4-1 and J is TRBJ1-5; D remains unclear. The CDR3 runs 14 residues. Germline loops: CDR1 MGHRA, CDR2 YSYEKL. The ends were cut back, 1 base at V and 0 bases at J, with 4 bases in the middle. CDR3 DNA sequence: TGCGCCAGCAGCCAAGCGGTTAGCAATCAGCCCCAGCATTTT. Protein sequence: CASSQAVSNQPQHF.

The chain employs TRBV7-2 and TRBJ2-2, with a weak D call TRBD1 (5 bases). V lost 3 bases and J lost 4, with 9 bases in between. Germline CDR1 SGHTA, CDR2 FQGNSA. The CDR3 contains 14 residues. This chain's CDR3 is CASSFRDGTGELFF. As DNA, the CDR3 is TGTGCCAGCAGCTTCAGGGATGGCACCGGGGAGCTGTTTTTT. The full variable domain, in which reference TRBV7-2 and TRBJ2-2 provide the parts outside the CDR3, is GAGVSQSPSNKVTEKGKDVELRCDPISGHTALYWYRQSLGQGLEFLIYFQGNSAPDKSGLPSDRFSAERTGGSVSTLTIQRTQQEDSAVYLCASSFRDGTGELFFGEGSRLTVL.

The sample holds a few counts of this clonotype. The chain joins TRBV6-4 to TRBJ1-1, with D unclear. The CDR3 totals 14 residues. Germline values: CDR1 MRHNA, CDR2 SNTAGT. Trimming left V 1 base short and J 2 bases short, with 8 bases between. CDR3 in amino acids: CASSDYPRNTEAFF. The CDR3 DNA reads TGTGCCAGCAGTGACTACCCCCGAAACACTGAAGCTTTCTTT.

V and J are TRBV6-5 and TRBJ1-6; 9 bases are shared with TRBD1. The CDR3 sequence is 15 residues long. Germline loops: CDR1 MNHEY, CDR2 SVGAGI. V lost 5 bases and J lost 10; bases outside the gene matches: 9. The CDR3 sequence: CASSRGTGRDSPLHF. Here the CDR3 DNA reads TGTGCCAGCAGTCGAGGGACAGGGAGGGACTCACCCCTCCACTTT.

The table lists this clonotype with a few counts. The chain joins TRBV7-2 to TRBJ2-7; D is perhaps TRBD2 (7 bases). The V gene lost 3 bases and the J gene lost 5 bases, with 11 bases spanning the gap. The CDR3 extends over 13 amino acids. Germline V gene sequence: CDR1 SGHTA, CDR2 FQGNSA. The CDR3 spells CASSFRGANEQYF. Written as DNA, the CDR3 is TGTGCCAGCAGCTTTCGGGGGGCCAACGAGCAGTACTTC.

V usage is TRBV5-1 and J usage is TRBJ1-2, with 10 bases identical to TRBD1. V dropped 4 bases and J dropped 1; count of bases not matched to a gene: 4. Germline V gives CDR1 SGHRS, CDR2 YFSETQ. CDR3 length equals 15 residues. CDR3 DNA: TGCGCCAGCAGCCCGGGACAGGGGTTTAACTATGGCTACACCTTC. Translated: CASSPGQGFNYGYTF. The whole variable domain, filled in from reference TRBV5-1 and TRBJ1-2, reads KAGVTQTPRYLIKTRGQQVTLSCSPISGHRSVSWYQQTPGQGLQFLFEYFSETQRNKGNFPGRFSGRQFSNSRSEMNVSTLELGDSALYLCASSPGQGFNYGYTFGSGTRLTVV.

This chain joins TRBV10-3 and TRBJ2-1; no clear D. This CDR3 is built from 10 residues. Trimming removed 7 bases from V and 12 bases from J, with 10 bases in between. Per germline, CDR1 ENHRY and CDR2 SYGVKD. CDR3 DNA: TGTGCCATCACCGAGATGAGGCAGTTCTTC. Protein: CAITEMRQFF.